Listed below are T cell receptor beta chains from one sample, sequenced in a study of blood T cell repertoires in COVID-19. The protocol was immunoSEQ multiplex PCR, while the TCRdb copy is restricted to in-frame clones and leaves out a portion. Of 250,000 to 300,000 clones listed, about 90% are singletons. The sequenced material came from PBMCs or T cells enriched from blood (not recorded which). Every receptor here comes from a human donor in a cohort exposed to, infected with or recovered from COVID-19 (not recorded which). The donor label of this sample is uncertain. CDR3s include the opening cysteine and the closing phenylalanine or tryptophan. D genes are given only for firm matches. Clone size appears in some rows only: once, few, many, or a class for an expanded clone.

j_call,v_call,clone_size,d_call,cdr3_aa,cdr3_nt
TRBJ2-2,TRBV28,few,TRBD2,CASSSYGGGAPRTGELFF,TGTGCCAGCAGTTCTTATGGCGGGGGGGCCCCGAGAACCGGGGAGCTGTTTTTT
TRBJ2-3,TRBV6-5,NA,TRBD2,CASSYQRGGRDTQYF,TGTGCCAGCAGTTACCAGCGGGGGGGTAGAGATACGCAGTATTTT
TRBJ1-1,TRBV21-1,NA,NA,CASSKRGGHATEAFF,TGTGCCAGCAGCAAAAGGGGAGGTCATGCGACTGAAGCTTTCTTT
TRBJ2-3,TRBV7-9,NA,TRBD2,CASLPRLLRTSGVTDTQYF,TGTGCCAGCCTACCACGTCTCCTAAGGACTAGCGGGGTAACAGATACGCAGTATTTT
TRBJ1-5,TRBV4-3,NA,TRBD1,CASSQEKTGGELNQPQHF,TGCGCCAGCAGCCAAGAGAAAACAGGGGGCGAATTAAATCAGCCCCAGCATTTT
TRBJ2-7,TRBV27,NA,TRBD1,CASTRTGSSYEQYF,TGTGCCAGCACCCGGACAGGGAGCTCCTACGAGCAGTACTTC
TRBJ1-2,TRBV29-1,NA,NA,CSVERRLFLETYGYTF,TGCAGCGTTGAACGTCGCCTATTCCTCGAAACCTATGGCTACACCTTC
TRBJ1-1,TRBV7-3,NA,NA,CASSVGEGTEAFF,TGTGCCAGCAGCGTAGGGGAGGGGACTGAAGCTTTCTTT
TRBJ2-5,TRBV14,NA,TRBD2,CASSPGIAGIQETQYF,TGTGCCAGCAGCCCCGGGATAGCGGGGATCCAAGAGACCCAGTACTTC
TRBJ1-5,TRBV19,NA,NA,CASSFRPGGNQPQHF,TGTGCCAGTAGTTTTCGGCCGGGGGGCAATCAGCCCCAGCATTTT
TRBJ2-1,TRBV6-5,NA,NA,CASSYSWGLYNEQFF,TGTGCCAGCAGTTACAGCTGGGGGCTGTACAATGAGCAGTTCTTC
TRBJ2-6,TRBV15,medium-sized,NA,CATSRDSGSGANVLTF,TGTGCCACCAGCAGAGATTCAGGATCTGGGGCCAACGTCCTGACTTTC
TRBJ2-1,TRBV19,NA,NA,CASSIGGGTYNEQFF,TGTGCCAGTAGTATCGGCGGAGGAACCTACAATGAGCAGTTCTTC
TRBJ1-1,TRBV27,few,NA,CASRGGGGGFEAFF,TGTGCCAGCCGGGGTGGAGGGGGAGGGTTCGAAGCTTTCTTT
TRBJ2-5,TRBV10-3,NA,TRBD1,CAISEGQGQETQYF,TGTGCCATCAGTGAGGGACAGGGACAAGAGACCCAGTACTTC
TRBJ2-7,TRBV7-2,once,NA,CASSRPGQQYEQYF,TGTGCCAGCAGCCGGCCTGGACAGCAGTACGAGCAGTACTTC
TRBJ1-5,TRBV19,NA,NA,CASSPTVNQPQHF,TGTGCCAGTAGTCCGACAGTAAATCAGCCCCAGCATTTT
TRBJ2-7,TRBV3-1/TRBV3-2,NA,TRBD1,CASSLGTVTYEQYF,TGTGCCAGCAGCCTCGGGACAGTCACCTACGAGCAGTACTTC
TRBJ2-1,TRBV6-4,NA,NA,CASSVEAGAYNEQFF,TGTGCCAGCAGTGTAGAAGCGGGCGCCTACAATGAGCAGTTCTTC
TRBJ2-1,TRBV27,NA,TRBD1,CASSLSTGTGFFSIHNEQFF,TGTGCCAGCAGTTTATCTACCGGGACAGGGTTTTTCTCGATACACAATGAGCAGTTCTTC
TRBJ2-5,TRBV7-9,once,NA,CASSLTAIGETQYF,TGTGCCAGCAGCTTAACTGCAATTGGAGAGACCCAGTACTTC
TRBJ1-4,TRBV28,NA,TRBD1,CASRTGEVFEKLFF,TGTGCCAGCCGAACAGGGGAGGTTTTTGAAAAACTGTTTTTT
TRBJ1-5,TRBV11-2,NA,TRBD1,CASSTGGHQPQHF,TGTGCCAGCAGCACAGGGGGCCATCAGCCCCAGCATTTT
TRBJ1-1,TRBV9,NA,NA,CASSVEGRIMNTEAFF,TGTGCCAGCAGCGTAGAAGGGAGAATCATGAACACTGAAGCTTTCTTT
TRBJ2-5,TRBV5-1,NA,NA,CASSLTGANQETQYF,TGCGCCAGCAGCTTGACGGGAGCGAATCAAGAGACCCAGTACTTC
TRBJ2-7,TRBV11-2,NA,NA,CASSSSQGTNSYEQYF,TGTGCCAGCAGCTCTTCCCAGGGGACCAACTCCTACGAGCAGTACTTC
TRBJ1-5,TRBV2,NA,NA,CASRVRVAQPQHF,TGTGCCAGCAGGGTCAGGGTGGCTCAGCCCCAGCATTTT
TRBJ2-1,TRBV27,NA,NA,CASSPTTGWSYNEQFF,TGTGCCAGCAGCCCAACCACCGGGTGGTCCTACAATGAGCAGTTCTTC
TRBJ1-5,TRBV18,NA,TRBD1,CASSPGQGLTPQHF,TGTGCCAGCTCACCAGGACAGGGGCTAACGCCCCAGCATTTT
TRBJ1-2,TRBV12-3/TRBV12-4,NA,NA,CASSSTNYGYTF,TGTGCCAGCAGTAGCACGAACTATGGCTACACCTTC
TRBJ2-2,TRBV9,NA,NA,CASSVRLYDSPNTGELFF,TGTGCCAGCAGCGTACGCCTCTATGACAGCCCGAACACCGGGGAGCTGTTTTTT
TRBJ1-6,TRBV27,NA,NA,CASSFRGSPLHF,TGTGCCAGCAGTTTTCGGGGATCACCCCTCCACTTT
TRBJ1-5,TRBV12-3/TRBV12-4,NA,TRBD1,CASSDRGLQPQHF,TGTGCCAGCAGTGACAGGGGGCTTCAGCCCCAGCATTTT